The clone carrying this TCR beta chain was counted a few times. This specimen comes from a study of cytomegalovirus exposure and HLA in healthy donors. The repertoire was sequenced with immunoSEQ multiplex PCR; TCRdb's copy has only in-frame clones and lacks some. The table includes 100,000 to 150,000 clones, 89% detected once. The trim removed 5 bases at V and 1 base at J, leaving 12 bases unmatched. The CDR3 has 16 amino acids. Germline V gene sequence: CDR1 GTSNPN, CDR2 SVGIG (reference sequence). The sequence was collected from a woman under 30 in good health and CMV-seronegative. Sample: PBMCs. V usage is TRBV30 and J usage is TRBJ1-2, with 8 bases aligning to TRBD1. The CDR3 coding sequence is TGTGCCTGGGAAGACAGGGGCGGCGGGGGTAACTATGGCTACACCTTC. Translation gives CAWEDRGGGGNYGYTF. Using reference TRBV30 and TRBJ1-2 for the parts outside the CDR3, the full variable domain is SQTIHQWPATLVQPVGSPLSLECTVEGTSNPNLYWYRQAAGRGLQLLFYSVGIGQISSEVPQNLSASRPQDRQFILSSKKLLLSDSGFYLCAWEDRGGGGNYGYTFGSGTRLTVV.